This TCR beta chain is drawn from a study of cytomegalovirus exposure and HLA in healthy donors. The primer mix had 60 Vbeta and 13 Jbeta primers. The protocol was immunoSEQ multiplex PCR, while the TCRdb copy is restricted to in-frame clones and leaves out a portion. The data show approximately 110,000 clones, more than 60% seen once. Whole-study findings and limits: Accurate prediction of HLA-A and HLA-B alleles (for most subjects) was reportedly achieved from TCR beta sequences. Prior analysis indicated that the majority of TCR beta V segments exhibited productivity approximately 90% or approximately 30% of the time. Cytomegalovirus status was reportedly diagnosed by the classifier with high sensitivity and specificity.

About this clone: What it recognizes is unknown.

Healthy bone marrow donors made up the donors. The sample taken for sequencing was PBMCs. The source is a man aged 25 to 40 in good health and CMV-seronegative.

The CDR3 region is CASSVGSRGNTEAFF. Here the CDR3 DNA reads TGTGCCAGCAGCGTAGGGAGCAGGGGGAACACTGAAGCTTTCTTT. V usage is TRBV9 and J usage is TRBJ1-1, with D perhaps TRBD1 (6 bases). The V end was cut by 0 bases, the J end by 1 base, with 10 bases between. From germline, CDR1 is SGDLS and CDR2 YYNGEE. The CDR3 is 15 amino acids. Drawing the rest from reference TRBV9 and TRBJ1-1, the complete variable domain is DSGVTQTPKHLITATGQRVTLRCSPRSGDLSVYWYQQSLDQGLQFLIQYYNGEERAKGNILERFSAQQFPDLHSELNLSSLELGDSALYFCASSVGSRGNTEAFFGQGTRLTVV.